This T cell receptor (beta chain) derives from a study of T cell changes during pregnancy in multiple sclerosis. CDR3 length equals 16 residues. Germline V gene lookup returns CDR1 LNHNV and CDR2 YYDKDF (reference sequence). Trimming shortened V by 2 bases and J by 6 bases, and 18 bases separated the two germline ends. Repertoires were generated with immunoSEQ multiplex PCR, while TCRdb's copy carries only in-frame clones and drops some. This table has approximately 46,000 clones, 85% to 90% appearing once. This chain links TRBV15 with TRBJ2-3; D perhaps matches TRBD1 (7 bases). This TCR was recovered from a female donor with multiple sclerosis, enrolled in a pregnancy study. This specimen consisted of CD8+ T cells from peripheral blood mononuclear cells, obtained in the second trimester of pregnancy. CDR3 nucleotide sequence: TGTGCCACCAGCAGAATAAAGGGACTCAGGGGGGATACGCAGTATTTT. Encoded protein: CATSRIKGLRGDTQYF. Full variable domain (missing parts from reference TRBV15 and TRBJ2-3): DAMVIQNPRYQVTQFGKPVTLSCSQTLNHNVMYWYQQKSSQAPKLLFHYYDKDFNNEADTPDNFQSRRPNTSFCFLDIRSPGLGDTAMYLCATSRIKGLRGDTQYFGPGTRLTVL.